This TCR beta chain was obtained from a study of cytomegalovirus exposure and HLA in healthy donors. PCR was performed using 60 Vbeta and 13 Jbeta primers. Some clones are missing from TCRdb's copy, which holds only in-frame ones; the method was immunoSEQ multiplex PCR. The sample is made up of around 57,000 clones, and the top ten hold roughly 11% of it. Germline-derived CDR1 and CDR2 are SGHRS and YFSETQ. The CDR3 consists of 15 residues. V was trimmed by 2 bases and J by 8 bases, leaving 16 bases between them. The chain employs TRBV5-1 and TRBJ1-4; D gene ambiguous. The receptor comes from a woman aged 50 to 60 in good health and CMV-seropositive. Source material: PBMCs. CDR3 region: CASSFGSITNEKLFF. The CDR3 DNA sequence: TGCGCCAGCAGCTTCGGGTCCATCACAAACGAAAAACTGTTTTTT.